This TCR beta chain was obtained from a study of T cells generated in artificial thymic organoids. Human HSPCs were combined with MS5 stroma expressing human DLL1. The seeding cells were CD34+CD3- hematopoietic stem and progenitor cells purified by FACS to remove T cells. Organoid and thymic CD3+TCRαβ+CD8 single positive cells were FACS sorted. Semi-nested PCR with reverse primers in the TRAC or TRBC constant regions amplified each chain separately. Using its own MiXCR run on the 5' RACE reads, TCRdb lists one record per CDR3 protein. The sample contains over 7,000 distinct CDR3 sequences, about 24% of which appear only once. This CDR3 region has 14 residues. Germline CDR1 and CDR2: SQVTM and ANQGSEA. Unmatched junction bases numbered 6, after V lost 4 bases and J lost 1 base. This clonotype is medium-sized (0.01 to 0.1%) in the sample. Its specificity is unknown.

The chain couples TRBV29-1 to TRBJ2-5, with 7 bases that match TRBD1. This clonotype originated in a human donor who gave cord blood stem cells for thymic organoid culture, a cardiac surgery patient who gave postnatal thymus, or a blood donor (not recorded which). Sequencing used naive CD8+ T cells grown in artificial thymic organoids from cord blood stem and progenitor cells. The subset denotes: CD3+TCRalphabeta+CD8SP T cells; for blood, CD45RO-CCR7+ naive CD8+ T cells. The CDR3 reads CSVVRGPLQETQYF. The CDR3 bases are TGCAGCGTTGTGAGGGGGCCCCTCCAAGAGACCCAGTACTTC.